The clone carrying this T cell receptor beta chain occurred a few times. Its cognate antigen is unknown. Isolated RNA was reverse transcribed in full, so expressed TCRB transcripts were sequenced. Profiling relied on immunoSEQ multiplex PCR, and the TCRdb table lists in-frame clones only, not all of them. The sample includes under 250,000 clones, approximately 15% seen only once; the top ten take roughly 0.02%. The length of the CDR3 is 17 residues. The V segment lost 1 base and the J segment 10 bases; nucleotides outside the gene matches: 7. CDR1 and CDR2 from the germline V gene are MGHRA and YSYEKL. The data belong to a study of beta chain features in type 1 diabetes. Study-wide results and limits: There was a moderate but significant shortening of TCRB CDR3s in all four CD4+ subsets of Type 1 diabetes patients.

A sort by CD45RO/CCR7/CD25/CD127/CD95/CD27 yielded CD4+ naive, central memory, regulatory and stem cell-like memory cells. The rearrangement uses TRBV4-1 and TRBJ2-1, with 16 bases fitting TRBD2. The sample consisted of naive CD4+ T cells from blood. The receptor's source is a man in his thirties or forties with type 1 diabetes. CDR3: CASSQVTGTSGRGEQFF. CDR3 nucleotide sequence: TGCGCCAGCAGCCAAGTTACCGGGACTAGCGGGAGGGGCGAGCAGTTCTTC.